Shown below are 28 T cell receptor beta chains from a single sample sequenced in a study of CD8+ T cells in alopecia areata. Treatment specified: oral pan-JAK inhibitor, 5-10 mg twice daily. cDNA reverse transcribed from extracted RNA served as the sequencing template. Generated by immunoSEQ multiplex PCR, the TCRdb table keeps only in-frame clones and is missing some. The sample yields 170,000 or so clones, roughly 53% seen once. Sequences were derived from CD8+ T cells sorted from blood, sampled at week 24, from a patient treated with tofacitinib. These receptors were obtained from a human donor with alopecia areata.

This clone was seen more than once but under ten times. CDR3 in DNA: TGTGCCAGCAAATCCGGAGAGACCCAGTACTTC. This codes for CASKSGETQYF. The chain links TRBV6-6 to TRBJ2-5; no definite D call. The V end was cut by 7 bases, the J end by 4 bases, with 7 bases between. The CDR3 covers 11 residues. The germline V gene has CDR1 MNHNY and CDR2 SVGAGI (reference sequence).

CDR3: CSVGGISYEQYF. The DNA of the CDR3 is TGCAGCGTTGGGGGAATCTCCTACGAGCAGTACTTC. V usage is TRBV29-1 and J usage is TRBJ2-7, with D hard to call. Trimming shortened V by 4 bases and J by 0 bases, and 7 bases separated the two germline ends. The CDR3 is 12 amino acids. The germline V gene has CDR1 SQVTM and CDR2 ANQGSEA.

The V gene is TRBV27, the J gene TRBJ2-7; TRBD2 matches at 7 bases. The CDR3 loop spans 15 amino acids. The V gene end was trimmed by 6 bases and the J gene end by 3 bases; junction bases not matched to a gene: 11. The germline gives CDR1 MNHEY, CDR2 SMNVEV (reference sequence). As DNA, the CDR3 is TGTGCCAGCAGAGACATTAGCGGGCGAGACTACGAGCAGTACTTC. It translates to CASRDISGRDYEQYF.

This rearrangement joins TRBV28 to TRBJ2-6; no reliable D call. Trimming removed 4 bases from V and 16 bases from J, with 20 bases in between. CDR1 and CDR2 from the germline V gene are MDHEN and SYDVKM. The CDR3 length is 14 residues. The CDR3 region has the DNA TGTGCCAGCAGTTCCTACTCCACTGCGGTGGGGCTGACTTTC. Protein: CASSSYSTAVGLTF.

This chain connects TRBV30 to TRBJ1-2; possibly TRBD1 for D (6 bases). The CDR3 loop spans 14 amino acids. The V end was cut by 3 bases, the J end by 5 bases, with 16 bases between. The V gene's germline CDR1 is GTSNPN and CDR2 SVGIG (reference sequence). CDR3 nucleotides: TGTGCCTGGAGGAGGGAGGACAGAGGGTATGGCTACACCTTC. Its protein product is CAWRREDRGYGYTF.

The V gene is TRBV5-1, the J gene TRBJ2-3, with D unclear. The CDR3 extends over 14 amino acids. V was clipped by 3 bases and J by 4 bases, with 12 bases between them. Germline values: CDR1 SGHRS, CDR2 YFSETQ. The CDR3: CASSSETRPDTQYF. DNA for the CDR3: TGCGCCAGCAGCTCAGAAACTCGGCCAGATACGCAGTATTTT.

This clone has more than one count but fewer than ten. The gene calls are TRBV9 and TRBJ2-7; D not certain. Germline V lookup: CDR1 SGDLS, CDR2 YYNGEE. The ends were cut back, 0 bases at V and 4 bases at J, with 8 bases in the middle. This CDR3 comprises 13 residues. As DNA, the CDR3 is TGTGCCAGCAGCGTAGGCGACCGGTACGAGCAGTACTTC. As protein: CASSVGDRYEQYF.

This clone turned up a few times. The V gene is TRBV9, the J gene TRBJ2-6; D is unclear. Germline CDR1 reads SGDLS; CDR2 reads YYNGEE. Trimming shortened V by 3 bases and J by 0 bases, and 1 base separated the two germline ends. This CDR3 region has 13 residues. Here the CDR3 reads CASSDSGANVLTF. The CDR3 nucleotides read TGTGCCAGCAGCGACTCTGGGGCCAACGTCCTGACTTTC.

This clone has at least ten counts. The chain carries TRBV13 and TRBJ1-2; D gene unclear. V lost 6 bases and J 6 bases, leaving 14 bases between the germline ends. The CDR3 extends over 13 amino acids. CDR1 PRHDT and CDR2 FYEKMQ come from the germline V gene (reference sequence). CDR3 nucleotide sequence: TGTGCCAGCAGTGGTTTGGGTCGTAATGGCTACACCTTC. Amino acids: CASSGLGRNGYTF.

This chain connects TRBV5-4 to TRBJ2-2; D gene unclear. This CDR3 is built from 16 residues. CDR1 and CDR2 (germline): SGHNT, YYREEE (reference sequence). V lost 4 bases, J lost 2 bases, and 15 bases lay in between. The CDR3 DNA is TGTGCCAGCAGCATTGGGGTGTTTCTCAACACCGGGGAGCTGTTTTTT. Translation gives CASSIGVFLNTGELFF.

V usage is TRBV6-5 and J usage is TRBJ2-1; no clear D. This CDR3 spans 13 amino acids. Per the germline V gene, CDR1 is MNHEY and CDR2 is SVGAGI. The germline V and J ends were trimmed by 5 bases and 9 bases, with 14 bases remaining between them. The CDR3 protein is CASSQETSFEQFF. CDR3 DNA sequence: TGTGCCAGCAGTCAGGAGACCTCTTTTGAGCAGTTCTTC.

The sample holds a few counts of this clone. This chain uses TRBV4-1 with TRBJ1-2; weak D call: TRBD1 (6 bases). V lost 6 bases and J lost 8, with 19 bases in between. Germline V lookup: CDR1 MGHRA, CDR2 YSYEKL. The CDR3 extends over 14 amino acids. The CDR3 nucleotides read TGCGCCAGCAGGATGGGGGGCGTGGCAGGGGGCTACACCTTC. Amino acids: CASRMGGVAGGYTF.

V is TRBV9 and J is TRBJ2-3; D possibly uses TRBD1 or TRBD2 (5 bases each). CDR1 is SGDLS and CDR2 is YYNGEE in the germline V gene. V dropped 0 bases and J dropped 2 bases, with 10 bases sitting between them. The length of the CDR3 is 15 residues. The CDR3 region has the DNA TGTGCCAGCAGCGTAGGGGACCTGATCACAGATACGCAGTATTTT. It yields the protein CASSVGDLITDTQYF.

The V call is TRBV5-1, the J call TRBJ2-7, with D possibly called TRBD1 or TRBD2 (6 bases each). Trimming cost V 2 bases and J 3 bases, with 12 bases left between them. Germline V gene data show CDR1 as SGHRS and CDR2 as YFSETQ. The CDR3 has 14 amino acids. For the CDR3, the DNA is TGCGCCAGCAGCTTAACGGGGGCGAACTACGAGCAGTACTTC. Its translation: CASSLTGANYEQYF.

The chain combines TRBV2 with TRBJ1-4; D may be TRBD1 (5 bases). This CDR3 has 14 residues. With 8 bases removed from V and 5 bases from J, the gap between germline ends came to 15 bases. In germline, CDR1 is SNHLY, CDR2 FYNNEI. The CDR3, as DNA: TGTGCCAGCGAGCCCGGGGGAAACAATGAAAAACTGTTTTTT. This gives the protein CASEPGGNNEKLFF.

A few counts support this clone. This rearrangement joins TRBV6-6 to TRBJ2-7; D possibly matches TRBD1 or TRBD2 (5 bases each). The CDR3 consists of 12 residues. Trimming left V 0 bases short and J 11 bases short, with 11 bases between. CDR1 MNHNY and CDR2 SVGAGI come from the germline V gene (reference sequence). CDR3 coding DNA: TGTGCCAGCAGTTACTCCGGGGACCCAGAGTACTTC. Protein sequence: CASSYSGDPEYF.

This clone has more than one count but fewer than ten. The chain has TRBV13 and TRBJ1-2; a weak D match, TRBD1 (5 bases). This CDR3 spans 13 amino acids. V was trimmed by 1 base and J by 8 bases, leaving 11 bases between them. Germline values: CDR1 PRHDT, CDR2 FYEKMQ (reference sequence). The CDR3 here is CASSLAGLSGYTF. The CDR3 nucleotides are TGTGCCAGCAGCTTAGCGGGACTATCAGGCTACACCTTC. The variable domain in full, completed from reference TRBV13 and TRBJ1-2, reads AAGVIQSPRHLIKEKRETATLKCYPIPRHDTVYWYQQGPGQDPQFLISFYEKMQSDKGSIPDRFSAQQFSDYHSELNMSSLELGDSALYFCASSLAGLSGYTFGSGTRLTVV.

Only a few counts were recorded for this clone. V is TRBV6-5 and J is TRBJ2-7, with 8 bases aligning to TRBD1. From germline, CDR1 is MNHEY and CDR2 SVGAGI. The CDR3 covers 14 residues. J was trimmed by 3 bases and V by 0 bases; bases with no gene match: 1. The CDR3 coding sequence is TGTGCCAGCAGTTACTCGACAGGGGACTACGAGCAGTACTTC. This encodes CASSYSTGDYEQYF.

J is TRBJ2-1 and V is TRBV14; D not resolved. V was trimmed by 2 bases and J by 10 bases, leaving 18 bases between them. This CDR3 contains 15 residues. Germline V gene lookup returns CDR1 SGHDN and CDR2 FVKESK. The CDR3 bases are TGTGCCAGCAGCCAAAGGATAAGAACAACTGACGAGCAGTTCTTC. Translating gives CASSQRIRTTDEQFF.

This clone was seen a few times. V is TRBV29-1 and J is TRBJ1-2, with D uncertain. With 8 bases removed from V and 2 bases from J, the gap between germline ends came to 9 bases. CDR3 length: 11 residues. Germline lookup yields CDR1 SQVTM and CDR2 ANQGSEA. CDR3 residues: CSITGNYGYTF. The CDR3 DNA sequence: TGCAGCATTACGGGGAACTATGGCTACACCTTC.

The count of this clone is one. V and J are TRBV30 and TRBJ2-7; the match to TRBD1 covers 7 bases. Trimming took 1 base from V and 5 from J; bases not matched to a gene: 5. The CDR3 length is 13 residues. Germline V gene sequence: CDR1 GTSNPN, CDR2 SVGIG (reference sequence). The CDR3 protein is CAWSGVQGNEQYF. CDR3 DNA sequence: TGTGCCTGGAGTGGTGTACAGGGGAACGAGCAGTACTTC.

The chain uses TRBV11-2 and TRBJ2-3; D unclear. Trimming took off 1 base at V and 3 bases at J, with 14 bases between the two ends. The CDR3 totals 16 residues. In germline, CDR1 is SGHAT, CDR2 FQNNGV. The CDR3: CASSLGARIPTDTQYF. CDR3 in DNA: TGTGCCAGCAGCTTAGGCGCCCGGATTCCGACAGATACGCAGTATTTT.

This clone was found a few times. The junction shows a germline mismatch at one end, possibly a read error. The chain uses TRBV10-3 and TRBJ2-5; TRBD1 is a possible D gene (5 bases). Looked up from germline, CDR1 is ENHRY and CDR2 is SYGVKD. The CDR3 consists of 16 residues. The CDR3 here is CASSYLQGPHQETQYF. The CDR3 DNA reads as TGTGCCAGCAGTTACTTGCAGGGCCCGCACCAAGAGACCCAGTACTTC.

This chain connects TRBV30 to TRBJ2-3, with TRBD1 identical over 9 bases. Trimming cost V 3 bases and J 4 bases; bases outside gene matches: 8. The CDR3 loop spans 15 amino acids. CDR1 is GTSNPN and CDR2 is SVGIG in the germline V gene (reference sequence). The CDR3 coding sequence is TGTGCCTGGAGCCCCGGGACAGGGTGGTCAGATACGCAGTATTTT. Amino acids: CAWSPGTGWSDTQYF. Complete variable domain (other parts from reference TRBV30 and TRBJ2-3): SQTIHQWPATLVQPVGSPLSLECTVEGTSNPNLYWYRQAAGRGLQLLFYSVGIGQISSEVPQNLSASRPQDRQFILSSKKLLLSDSGFYLCAWSPGTGWSDTQYFGPGTRLTVL.

This sequence joins TRBV7-9 and TRBJ2-7, with 7 nucleotides matching TRBD1. From germline, CDR1 is SEHNR and CDR2 FQNEAQ (reference sequence). This CDR3 contains 16 residues. V lost 4 bases, J lost 4 bases, and 13 bases stayed unmatched. The chain's CDR3 is CASSSLSGTEAYEQYF. The DNA of the CDR3 is TGTGCCAGCAGCTCACTCTCCGGGACAGAGGCTTACGAGCAGTACTTC.

This chain joins TRBV6-1 and TRBJ2-2; 11 bases agree with TRBD1. The ends lost 7 bases at V and 4 bases at J; junction bases unmatched: 2. The CDR3 runs to 14 residues. Looked up from germline, CDR1 is MNHNS and CDR2 is SASEGT. The CDR3 loop reads CASKDRGLTGELFF. The CDR3 DNA is TGTGCCAGCAAGGACAGGGGGCTCACCGGGGAGCTGTTTTTT.

Notes on this clone: A junction end diverges from the germline sequence, so it may reflect a read error. The V gene is TRBV7-9, the J gene TRBJ1-1; perhaps TRBD1 as D (6 bases). CDR1 is SEHNR and CDR2 is FQNEAQ in the germline V gene (reference sequence). CDR3 length equals 11 residues. The CDR3 spells CASSLLADRTF. DNA of the CDR3: TGTGCCAGCAGCTTATTAGCAGACAGGACCTTT.

The chain links TRBV9 to TRBJ2-7; TRBD2 aligns across 7 bases. The CDR3 length is 15 residues. V was clipped by 4 bases and J by 7 bases; unmatched bases: 14. The germline CDR1 and CDR2 sequences are SGDLS and YYNGEE. Here the CDR3 DNA reads TGTGCCAGCAGCCTAGGAGCGGGGAGCCTGCAGGAGCAGTACTTC. Amino acid sequence: CASSLGAGSLQEQYF.